The clone carrying this TCR beta chain has just a few counts. What it binds is not known. A much larger clonotype is one base distant, so this may be a read error. Total RNA (around 500 ng) served as template for TCR beta cDNA synthesis primed by a constant-region primer. Generation of the TCR beta libraries relied on three nested multiplex PCR rounds using slightly modified ARM-PCR. The two initial PCR rounds, ten to eleven cycles each, used TRBV1-TRBV30 forward and C-beta reverse primers. TCRdb fed the multiplex PCR reads into MiXCR, producing one record per CDR3 protein. The table has tens of thousands of distinct CDR3 sequences, around 70% seen once. The CDR3 is 14 amino acids. Trimming left V 8 bases short and J 2 bases short, with 12 bases between. Germline-derived CDR1 and CDR2 are WSHSY and SAAADI. These data come from a study of tumor-infiltrating lymphocytes in primary liver carcinoma. Study-wide background: Yields of productive TCRbeta reads ranged from roughly 3.5 to 7.5 million per sample and were similar across tissue types. Regarding the study as a whole: No more than about 8-24% of top clones could be seen in all five tumor regions.

The tissue used was unsorted bulk material of roughly 17-34 mg. RNA and DNA were co-extracted from it with the AllPrep DNA/RNA mini kit. The chain has TRBV10-2 and TRBJ2-2; D might be TRBD2 (6 bases). The receptor's source is a man aged 40-50 years with primary liver carcinoma and hepatitis B virus infection. Sequencing was done on a sample of liver tumor tissue from sampling region 1. Subset in this sample: tumor region T1, superior pole. CDR3 sequence: CASRRDSNTGELFF. The CDR3 DNA is TGCGCCAGCCGCCGGGACTCCAACACCGGGGAGCTGTTTTTT.